Shown below are 18 T cell receptor beta chains from a single sample sequenced in a study of OX40 agonist ivuxolimab in advanced cancers. The receptor library was made with the immunoSEQ multiplex PCR assay. TCRdb took this table from immuneACCESS and kept in-frame rearrangements with V and J called. Such tables lack part of the clones; where checked against another copy, unresolved V genes explain under half of the gap, and the rest is unexplained. The sample table records more than 20,000 clones; roughly nine tenths of these occur just once. 20% to 30% of the sample is in the top ten clones. This specimen was CD4+ or CD8+ T cells sorted from blood, taken in a trial of the OX40 agonist ivuxolimab. The receptors shown here come from an adult with an advanced solid tumor such as melanoma, head and neck, liver or kidney cancer.

This clone was recorded only once. The chain carries TRBV9 and TRBJ1-5, with TRBD1 as a possible D gene (5 bases). Trimming pared 4 bases from V and 2 bases from J, leaving 10 bases between. The germline V gene encodes CDR1 SGDLS and CDR2 YYNGEE. The CDR3 sequence is 14 residues long. The CDR3 region is CASSFGAGNQPQHF. The CDR3, as DNA: TGTGCCAGCAGCTTCGGGGCTGGCAATCAGCCCCAGCATTTT.

The rearrangement joins TRBV7-3 to TRBJ1-1; 7 bases fit TRBD1. The CDR3 totals 15 residues. In germline, CDR1 is SGHTA, CDR2 FQGTGA. With 5 bases clipped from V and 1 base from J, the junction kept 7 bases outside the gene matches. CDR3 residues: CASSPETGWNTEAFF. CDR3 in DNA: TGTGCCAGCAGCCCCGAGACAGGGTGGAACACTGAAGCTTTCTTT.

The chain carries TRBV13 and TRBJ2-2; D not certain. This CDR3 has 13 amino acids. Germline CDR1 PRHDT, CDR2 FYEKMQ (reference sequence). The germline V and J ends were trimmed by 5 bases and 0 bases, with 4 bases remaining between them. The CDR3 loop reads CASSPTNTGELFF. The CDR3 DNA reads as TGTGCCAGCAGCCCCACGAACACCGGGGAGCTGTTTTTT.

The V and J genes are TRBV9 and TRBJ1-6; D is perhaps TRBD1 (5 bases). Trimming shortened V by 0 bases and J by 7 bases, and 17 bases separated the two germline ends. CDR3 length equals 17 residues. The germline gives CDR1 SGDLS, CDR2 YYNGEE. CDR3 nucleotides: TGTGCCAGCAGCGTAGCTCCAGGGTTAAGGGGAAATTCACCCCTCCACTTT. It codes for CASSVAPGLRGNSPLHF.

The rearrangement uses TRBV10-3 and TRBJ2-2, with D perhaps matching TRBD1 (6 bases). V was trimmed by 6 bases and J by 4 bases, leaving 12 bases between them. The CDR3 contains 14 residues. The germline CDR1 and CDR2 sequences are ENHRY and SYGVKD. In nucleotides, the CDR3 is TGTGCCATCAGCGACAGGAAGGGCACCGGGGAGCTGTTTTTT. It codes for CAISDRKGTGELFF.

The chain carries TRBV7-9 and TRBJ2-5; D might be TRBD1 or TRBD2, each matching 5 bases. V was shortened by 4 bases and J by 2 bases, with 11 bases between the two germline ends. Per the germline V gene, CDR1 is SEHNR and CDR2 is FQNEAQ (reference sequence). CDR3 length equals 14 residues. In DNA form, the CDR3 reads TGTGCCAGCAGCTCCACGGGGCTTCAAGAGACCCAGTACTTC. Residues: CASSSTGLQETQYF.

This clone has a handful of counts. The chain recombines TRBV4-3 with TRBJ2-7, with D possibly TRBD2 on 5 matching bases. The CDR3 is made up of 16 amino acids. The V gene lost 1 base and the J gene lost 2 bases, with 15 bases spanning the gap. Germline loops: CDR1 LGHNA, CDR2 YSLEER. The CDR3 coding sequence is TGCGCCAGCAGCCAAGGGCGAACGGGAAAAGCCTACGAGCAGTACTTC. Translation: CASSQGRTGKAYEQYF.

This sequence joins TRBV5-1 and TRBJ1-3; D unclear. The germline V gene encodes CDR1 SGHRS and CDR2 YFSETQ. V dropped 0 bases and J dropped 4 bases, with 11 bases sitting between them. This CDR3 is built from 15 residues. The CDR3 sequence is CASSLVSAGGNTIYF. The CDR3 bases are TGCGCCAGCAGCTTGGTGTCGGCGGGAGGAAACACCATATATTTT.

V gene TRBV11-2 combines with J gene TRBJ2-7, with TRBD1 matching 8 bases. CDR1 and CDR2 from the germline V gene are SGHAT and FQNNGV. The CDR3 is made up of 12 amino acids. The J segment lost 8 bases and the V segment lost 4 bases, leaving 4 bases of the junction unmatched. The CDR3 here is CASSSDRVQQYF. CDR3 nucleotides: TGTGCCAGCAGCTCGGACAGGGTTCAGCAGTACTTC. The entire variable domain, with the rest obtained from reference TRBV11-2 and TRBJ2-7, is as follows: EAGVAQSPRYKIIEKRQSVAFWCNPISGHATLYWYQQILGQGPKLLIQFQNNGVVDDSQLPKDRFSAERLKGVDSTLKIQPAKLEDSAVYLCASSSDRVQQYFGPGTRLTVT.

This clone was counted once. The genes are TRBV27 and TRBJ2-1, with D maybe TRBD1 (6 bases). The germline V and J ends were trimmed by 4 bases and 6 bases, with 10 bases remaining between them. Germline loops: CDR1 MNHEY, CDR2 SMNVEV (reference sequence). The CDR3 loop spans 13 amino acids. CDR3 region: CASSWTDLNEQFF. In DNA form, the CDR3 reads TGTGCCAGCAGTTGGACAGATCTCAATGAGCAGTTCTTC.

This clone was detected once. The chain is built from TRBV7-8 and TRBJ2-7, with 7 bases matching TRBD1. V shed 5 bases, J shed 3 bases, and the junction held 7 bases outside the gene matches. From germline, CDR1 is SGHVS and CDR2 FQNEAQ. The CDR3 loop spans 14 amino acids. The CDR3 region has the DNA TGTGCCAGCAGCACAGACAGGGCTCACTACGAGCAGTACTTC. It is translated as CASSTDRAHYEQYF.

The V call is TRBV30, the J call TRBJ1-6; possibly TRBD1 for D (5 bases). The CDR3 contains 13 residues. Germline V gene data show CDR1 as GTSNPN and CDR2 as SVGIG (reference sequence). V gave up 6 bases and J gave up 8 bases, with 14 bases separating them. CDR3 amino acids: CACRGQGYSPLHF. The CDR3 DNA is TGTGCCTGCCGGGGTCAGGGATATTCACCCCTCCACTTT.

This clone was observed once. V and J are TRBV27 and TRBJ1-3, with 11 bases that match TRBD1. The CDR3 has 15 amino acids. Germline CDR1 is MNHEY and CDR2 is SMNVEV (reference sequence). Trimming at V came to 8 bases and at J to 2 bases, leaving 5 bases not matched to a gene. CDR3 sequence (DNA): TGTGCCAGCTTGGGACAGGGGGTCGCTGGAAACACCATATATTTT. This encodes CASLGQGVAGNTIYF.

V usage is TRBV11-2 and J usage is TRBJ2-2; 10 bases line up with TRBD1. Looked up from germline, CDR1 is SGHAT and CDR2 is FQNNGV. V shed 3 bases and J 0 bases; nucleotides not matched to a gene: 4. The CDR3 loop spans 17 amino acids. CDR3 bases: TGTGCCAGCAGCTTGGGACAGGGGCAACCGAACACCGGGGAGCTGTTTTTT. Translation gives CASSLGQGQPNTGELFF. Supplemented by reference TRBV11-2 and TRBJ2-2, the full variable domain reads EAGVAQSPRYKIIEKRQSVAFWCNPISGHATLYWYQQILGQGPKLLIQFQNNGVVDDSQLPKDRFSAERLKGVDSTLKIQPAKLEDSAVYLCASSLGQGQPNTGELFFGEGSRLTVL.

The rearrangement uses TRBV9 and TRBJ2-3, with 7 bases lining up with TRBD2. CDR3 size: 14 residues. Per germline, CDR1 SGDLS and CDR2 YYNGEE. The trim removed 4 bases at V and 3 bases at J, leaving 5 bases unmatched. CDR3 protein: CASSYSGATDTQYF. Here the CDR3 DNA reads TGTGCCAGCAGCTACAGCGGGGCTACAGATACGCAGTATTTT.

The CDR3 is CASSQGHPRSGNTIYF. CDR3 in DNA: TGCGCCAGCAGCCAAGGTCACCCGCGCTCTGGAAACACCATATATTTT. The chain carries TRBV4-1 and TRBJ1-3; D remains ambiguous. The CDR3 loop spans 16 amino acids. V lost 1 base and J 0 bases, leaving 10 bases between the germline ends. CDR1 MGHRA and CDR2 YSYEKL come from the germline V gene.

The J gene is TRBJ2-7, the V gene TRBV28; TRBD1 is a possible D gene (6 bases). Trimming shortened V by 8 bases and J by 2 bases, and 22 bases separated the two germline ends. The CDR3 runs 16 residues. Germline CDR1 is MDHEN and CDR2 is SYDVKM. In DNA form, the CDR3 reads TGTGCCAGCTGCACTCTTAAGGGGGTAAATCCCTACGAGCAGTACTTC. The encoded protein is CASCTLKGVNPYEQYF.

The V gene is TRBV2, the J gene TRBJ1-4; TRBD1 agrees at 7 bases. The junction had 13 bases not matched to a gene; V was cut back by 0 bases and J by 6 bases. The CDR3 spans 18 residues. Germline V gene lookup returns CDR1 SNHLY and CDR2 FYNNEI. In nucleotides, the CDR3 is TGTGCCAGCAGTGAAGCGCGCGAAGGGGGCGGTGGTGATGAAAAACTGTTTTTT. Residues: CASSEAREGGGGDEKLFF.